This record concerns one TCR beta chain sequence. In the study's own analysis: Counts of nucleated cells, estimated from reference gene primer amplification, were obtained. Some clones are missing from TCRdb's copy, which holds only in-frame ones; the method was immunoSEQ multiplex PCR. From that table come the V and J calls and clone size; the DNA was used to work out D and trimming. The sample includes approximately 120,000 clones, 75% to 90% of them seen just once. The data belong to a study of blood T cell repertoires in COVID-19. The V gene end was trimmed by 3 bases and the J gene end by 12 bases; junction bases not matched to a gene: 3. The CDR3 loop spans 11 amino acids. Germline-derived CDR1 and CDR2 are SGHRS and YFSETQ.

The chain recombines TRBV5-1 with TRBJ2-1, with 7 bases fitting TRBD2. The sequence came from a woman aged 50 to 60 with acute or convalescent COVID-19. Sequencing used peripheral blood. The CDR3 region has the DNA TGCGCCAGCAGCTCCGGGGAGGGGCAGTTCTTC. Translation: CASSSGEGQFF.